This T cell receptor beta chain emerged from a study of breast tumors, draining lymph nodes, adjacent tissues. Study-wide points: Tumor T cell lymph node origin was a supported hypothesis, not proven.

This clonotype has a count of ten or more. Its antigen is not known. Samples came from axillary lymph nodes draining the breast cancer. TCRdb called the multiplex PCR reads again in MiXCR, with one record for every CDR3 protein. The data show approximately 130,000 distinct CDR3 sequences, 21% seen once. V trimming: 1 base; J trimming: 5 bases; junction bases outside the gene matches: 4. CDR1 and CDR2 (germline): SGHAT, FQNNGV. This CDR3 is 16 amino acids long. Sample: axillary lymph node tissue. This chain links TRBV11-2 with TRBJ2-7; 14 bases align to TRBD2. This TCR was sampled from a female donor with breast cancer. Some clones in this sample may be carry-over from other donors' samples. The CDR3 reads CASSLGTSGRYNEQYF. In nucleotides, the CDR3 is TGTGCCAGCAGCTTAGGGACTAGCGGGAGGTACAACGAGCAGTACTTC. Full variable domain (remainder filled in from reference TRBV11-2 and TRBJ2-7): EAGVAQSPRYKIIEKRQSVAFWCNPISGHATLYWYQQILGQGPKLLIQFQNNGVVDDSQLPKDRFSAERLKGVDSTLKIQPAKLEDSAVYLCASSLGTSGRYNEQYFGPGTRLTVT.